This T cell receptor beta chain is from a study of read filtering for tumor transcriptome and immune sequencing. The library was built from roughly 400 ng RNA with molecular barcoded adaptors for alpha/delta and beta/gamma chains. TCRdb passed the reads through MiXCR, listing each CDR3 protein once. The sample contains about 130,000 distinct CDR3 sequences, over 10% of which appear only once. This clonotype appeared many times. Trimming took off 0 bases at V and 2 bases at J, with 10 bases between the two ends. CDR1 is SGHTA and CDR2 is FQGTGA in the germline V gene. The CDR3 covers 15 residues. The sample consisted of a population of CD138-negative cells sorted from bone marrow. The chain carries TRBV7-3 and TRBJ1-1; tentatively, D is TRBD1 (5 bases). This TCR was recovered from a donor aged 40 or older with multiple myeloma. CDR3 coding DNA: TGTGCCAGCAGCTTAACCGGCGGACAAAACACTGAAGCTTTCTTT. This codes for CASSLTGGQNTEAFF. Combining the CDR3 with reference TRBV7-3 and TRBJ1-1 gives the whole variable domain GAGVSQTPSNKVTEKGKYVELRCDPISGHTALYWYRQSLGQGPEFLIYFQGTGAADDSGLPNDRFFAVRPEGSVSTLKIQRTERGDSAVYLCASSLTGGQNTEAFFGQGTRLTVV.